This T cell receptor beta chain was profiled in a study of radiotherapy plus CTLA-4 blockade in lung cancer. This clone was seen once. Produced via immunoSEQ multiplex PCR; TCRdb's table is partial and in-frame only. The data contain roughly 93,000 clones, 80% to 85% of them singletons. This sample comprised peripheral blood, obtained from a patient treated with radiotherapy plus ipilimumab. This receptor was identified in a human donor with non-small cell lung cancer who had a partial response to radiotherapy plus ipilimumab.

This CDR3 is CSVEEEVGRRGTQYF. DNA for the CDR3: TGCAGCGTTGAAGAGGAGGTAGGGCGCCGTGGGACCCAGTACTTC. The chain couples TRBV29-1 to TRBJ2-5; D is perhaps TRBD2 (5 bases). Per the germline V gene, CDR1 is SQVTM and CDR2 is ANQGSEA. The CDR3 consists of 15 residues. Deletions cut 0 bases from V and 7 bases from J, with 18 bases between.